Sequencing of this T cell receptor beta chain was carried out in a study of radiation and T cells in renal cell carcinoma. As to treatment: treatment-naive control, cytoreductive nephrectomy. Control tumors came from treatment-naive patients without prior radiation. Controls included several female and around 10 male donors, resected 2011 to 2014. Repertoires were generated with immunoSEQ multiplex PCR, while TCRdb's copy carries only in-frame clones and drops some. Here the sample spans approximately 16,000 clones, about 50% being singletons. For this clone: Its specificity is unknown.

Study-wide points: Compared with controls, irradiated tumors had more, larger dominant CDR3 motifs.

Trimming took 3 bases from V and 6 from J, leaving 20 bases between them. CDR1 and CDR2 from the germline V gene are SGDLS and YYNGEE. The CDR3 has 16 amino acids. The V gene is TRBV9, the J gene TRBJ2-3, with TRBD2 as a possible D gene (6 bases). This clonotype was obtained from a man in his forties with renal cell carcinoma. The material sequenced was tumor tissue, taken from a patient whose treatment was nephrectomy without radiotherapy. The CDR3 bases are TGTGCCAGCAGCGGTAGGAGGGCAAAAGACCGCGATACGCAGTATTTT. Translated: CASSGRRAKDRDTQYF. The full variable domain, its missing parts supplied by reference TRBV9 and TRBJ2-3, is DSGVTQTPKHLITATGQRVTLRCSPRSGDLSVYWYQQSLDQGLQFLIQYYNGEERAKGNILERFSAQQFPDLHSELNLSSLELGDSALYFCASSGRRAKDRDTQYFGPGTRLTVL.